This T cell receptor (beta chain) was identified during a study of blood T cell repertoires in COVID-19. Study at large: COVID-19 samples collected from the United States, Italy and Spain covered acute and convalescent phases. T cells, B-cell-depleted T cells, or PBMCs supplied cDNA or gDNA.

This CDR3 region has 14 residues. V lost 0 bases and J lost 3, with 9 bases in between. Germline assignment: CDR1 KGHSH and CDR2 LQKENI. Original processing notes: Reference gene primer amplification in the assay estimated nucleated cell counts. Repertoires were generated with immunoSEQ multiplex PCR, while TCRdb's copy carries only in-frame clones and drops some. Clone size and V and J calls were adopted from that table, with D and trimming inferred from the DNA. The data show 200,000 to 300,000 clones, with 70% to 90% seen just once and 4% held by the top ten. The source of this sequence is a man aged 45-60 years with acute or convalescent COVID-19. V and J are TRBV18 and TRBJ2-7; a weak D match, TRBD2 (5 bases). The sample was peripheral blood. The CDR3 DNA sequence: TGTGCCAGCTCACCACCGGTTCGGGGCTACGAGCAGTACTTC. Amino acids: CASSPPVRGYEQYF. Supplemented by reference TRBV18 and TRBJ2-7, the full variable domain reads NAGVMQNPRHLVRRRGQEARLRCSPMKGHSHVYWYRQLPEEGLKFMVYLQKENIIDESGMPKERFSAEFPKEGPSILRIQQVVRGDSAAYFCASSPPVRGYEQYFGPGTRLTVT.